These 22 T cell receptor beta chains were sequenced from one sample in a study of blood T cell repertoires in COVID-19. Assay: immunoSEQ multiplex PCR; the TCRdb copy retains only in-frame clones and omits some. The table includes about 180,000 clones, about three quarters detected once. What was sequenced was peripheral blood. The receptor set was obtained from a woman older than 75 with COVID-19, enrolled during active disease.

This rearrangement joins TRBV3-1 (or the pseudogene TRBV3-2) to TRBJ2-1; TRBD2 agrees at 11 bases. With V trimmed by 5 bases and J by 6 bases, 12 bases remained unmatched. The germline V gene has CDR1 LGHDT and CDR2 YNNKEL (reference sequence). CDR3 length equals 17 residues. CDR3 DNA: TGTGCCAGCAGCAACAGATTTAGCGGGAGGGAGGGCAATGAGCAGTTCTTC. Protein sequence: CASSNRFSGREGNEQFF.

This clone was seen a single time. This chain connects TRBV29-1 to TRBJ1-1; possibly TRBD1 for D (6 bases). This CDR3 comprises 14 residues. V gave up 4 bases and J gave up 4 bases, with 16 bases separating them. The germline gives CDR1 SQVTM, CDR2 ANQGSEA. This CDR3 reads CSVAWGGLGTEAFF. The CDR3, as DNA: TGCAGCGTTGCGTGGGGGGGGCTGGGCACTGAAGCTTTCTTT.

This clone was counted a single time. This chain joins TRBV30 and TRBJ2-7; maybe TRBD1 (5 bases). This CDR3 is built from 14 residues. Germline assignment: CDR1 GTSNPN and CDR2 SVGIG (reference sequence). The germline V and J ends were trimmed by 5 bases and 0 bases, with 14 bases remaining between them. The CDR3 spells CAWRVGRDSYEQYF. DNA of the CDR3: TGTGCCTGGCGGGTTGGCAGGGACTCCTACGAGCAGTACTTC. Complete variable domain (other parts from reference TRBV30 and TRBJ2-7): SQTIHQWPATLVQPVGSPLSLECTVEGTSNPNLYWYRQAAGRGLQLLFYSVGIGQISSEVPQNLSASRPQDRQFILSSKKLLLSDSGFYLCAWRVGRDSYEQYFGPGTRLTVT.

The chain is built from TRBV10-3 and TRBJ1-1; possible D gene TRBD1, 6 bases. CDR1 is ENHRY, CDR2 SYGVKD, per germline. This CDR3 contains 16 residues. Trimming cost V 3 bases and J 4 bases, with 18 bases left between them. This CDR3 is CAISDPNGQMGTEAFF. The DNA for the CDR3 is TGTGCCATCAGTGACCCAAACGGACAGATGGGCACTGAAGCTTTCTTT.

The V gene is TRBV15, the J gene TRBJ2-7; D uncertain. V dropped 0 bases and J dropped 3 bases, with 6 bases sitting between them. The CDR3 extends over 13 amino acids. Germline V gene lookup returns CDR1 LNHNV and CDR2 YYDKDF (reference sequence). CDR3 sequence: CATSRDRHYEQYF. The CDR3 coding sequence is TGTGCCACCAGCAGAGACCGACACTACGAGCAGTACTTC.

The chain recombines TRBV19 with TRBJ2-7; 8 bases are shared with TRBD2. The CDR3 length is 15 residues. Germline V gene lookup returns CDR1 LNHDA and CDR2 SQIVND (reference sequence). Trimming removed 3 bases from V and 4 bases from J; junction bases left unmatched: 8. The CDR3 here is CASSIQGRGGYEQYF. The DNA for the CDR3 is TGTGCCAGTAGTATCCAGGGTCGGGGGGGGTACGAGCAGTACTTC.

The chain joins TRBV18 to TRBJ2-7; TRBD1 is a possible D gene (6 bases). V was shortened by 6 bases and J by 6 bases, with 12 bases between the two germline ends. The CDR3 sequence is 12 residues long. Per germline, CDR1 KGHSH and CDR2 LQKENI. CDR3 residues: CASSTGLGEQYF. The DNA for the CDR3 is TGTGCCAGCTCGACAGGCCTTGGCGAGCAGTACTTC.

This chain joins TRBV14 and TRBJ1-3; maybe TRBD1 (6 bases). In germline, CDR1 is SGHDN, CDR2 FVKESK. CDR3 size: 19 residues. The germline V and J ends were trimmed by 4 bases and 1 base, with 23 bases remaining between them. For the CDR3, the DNA is TGTGCCAGCAGCCCCTTAGGGGCCAGGGGACGCTCATCTGGAAACACCATATATTTT. Translation: CASSPLGARGRSSGNTIYF.

A note on this clone: Other DNA variants within this sample encode the same CDR3. The chain employs TRBV20-1 and TRBJ2-7, with 7 bases lining up with TRBD1. V shed 4 bases and J 4 bases; nucleotides not matched to a gene: 1. There are 11 residues in the CDR3. CDR1 DFQATT and CDR2 SNEGSKA come from the germline V gene (reference sequence). CDR3 coding DNA: TGCAGTGCTAAGGACAGGTACGAGCAGTACTTC. This gives the protein CSAKDRYEQYF.

The chain carries TRBV14 and TRBJ2-5, with 9 bases that match TRBD2. The V and J ends lost 1 base and 5 bases, in that order; junction bases with no gene match: 11. The CDR3 contains 17 residues. CDR1 and CDR2 from the germline V gene are SGHDN and FVKESK. The CDR3 spells CASSQGLISGSLETQYF. The CDR3, as DNA: TGTGCCAGCAGCCAAGGATTGATTAGCGGGAGTTTGGAGACCCAGTACTTC.

V usage is TRBV3-1 (or the pseudogene TRBV3-2) and J usage is TRBJ2-7; 9 positions agree with TRBD2. This CDR3 comprises 15 residues. Losses at the gene ends were 4 bases for V and 0 bases for J; bases not matched to a gene: 4. Germline CDR1 is LGHDT and CDR2 is YNNKEL (reference sequence). Here the CDR3 reads CASSPLAGDSYEQYF. Here the CDR3 DNA reads TGTGCCAGCAGCCCTTTAGCGGGAGACTCCTACGAGCAGTACTTC.

The chain carries TRBV6-2 or TRBV6-3 and TRBJ2-7; 10 nucleotides match TRBD2. The CDR3 spans 14 residues. V lost 1 base, J lost 12 bases, and 9 bases stayed unmatched. CDR1 and CDR2 from the germline V gene are MNHEY and SVGEGT. Written as DNA, the CDR3 is TGTGCCAGCAGTTACTACCTAGCGGGAGAAGGTGCGTACTTC. It encodes CASSYYLAGEGAYF.

The chain joins TRBV2 to TRBJ2-3; the match to TRBD1 covers 10 bases. Germline V gene lookup returns CDR1 SNHLY and CDR2 FYNNEI. The ends lost 9 bases at V and 6 bases at J; junction bases unmatched: 12. The CDR3 is 15 residues long. CDR3 in amino acids: CARKPGQGMFDTQYF. The CDR3 DNA reads TGTGCCAGAAAACCGGGACAGGGGATGTTCGATACGCAGTATTTT. Complete variable domain (other parts from reference TRBV2 and TRBJ2-3): EPEVTQTPSHQVTQMGQEVILRCVPISNHLYFYWYRQILGQKVEFLVSFYNNEISEKSEIFDDQFSVERPDGSNFTLKIRSTKLEDSAMYFCARKPGQGMFDTQYFGPGTRLTVL.

The chain carries TRBV11-3 and TRBJ2-1, with 11 bases lining up with TRBD2. The germline V gene encodes CDR1 SGHNT and CDR2 YENEEA. V lost 5 bases, J lost 9 bases, and 9 bases stayed unmatched. This CDR3 contains 15 residues. CDR3 sequence: CASSTGGGTSGEQFF. Here the CDR3 DNA reads TGTGCCAGCAGCACAGGCGGGGGGACTAGCGGTGAGCAGTTCTTC.

This clone was seen just once. The chain links TRBV7-2 to TRBJ1-3, with 7 positions matching TRBD1. The germline CDR1 and CDR2 sequences are SGHTA and FQGNSA. The CDR3 runs 14 residues. J lost 2 bases, V lost 5 bases, and 3 bases had no gene match. CDR3 bases: TGTGCCAGCAGCGCAGGGACAGCTGGAAACACCATATATTTT. Translated: CASSAGTAGNTIYF.

This clone was seen more than once but under ten times. This chain links TRBV3-1 (or the pseudogene TRBV3-2) with TRBJ1-2; D gene ambiguous. V was pared by 1 base and J by 1 base, with 10 bases between. This CDR3 is 15 amino acids long. Germline loops: CDR1 LGHDT, CDR2 YNNKEL (reference sequence). CDR3 nucleotides: TGTGCCAGCAGCCAAGCTAACCGGGGTAACTATGGCTACACCTTC. Residues: CASSQANRGNYGYTF.

This sequence joins TRBV2 and TRBJ2-7; TRBD2 is a possible D gene (5 bases). In germline, CDR1 is SNHLY, CDR2 FYNNEI. The CDR3 consists of 14 residues. V was cut by 2 bases and J by 3 bases, with 11 bases left in between. The CDR3 DNA sequence: TGTGCCAGCAGTGAACAGACTACGGTCTACGAGCAGTACTTC. Amino acids: CASSEQTTVYEQYF.

This clone was counted between two and nine times. CDR3: CASSPRGGDTEAFF. The DNA for the CDR3 is TGTGCCAGCAGCCCCCGAGGGGGAGACACTGAAGCTTTCTTT. The chain couples TRBV4-2 to TRBJ1-1; TRBD1 is a possible D gene (6 bases). This CDR3 is built from 14 residues. Per germline, CDR1 LGHNA and CDR2 YNFKEQ. Trimming stripped 4 bases from V and 3 bases from J, with 12 bases between.

The chain joins TRBV10-3 to TRBJ1-1; 11 nucleotides line up with TRBD1. The CDR3 is 15 amino acids. J gave up 8 bases and V 2 bases, and 7 bases lay outside the gene matches. Germline CDR1 reads ENHRY; CDR2 reads SYGVKD. The CDR3, as DNA: TGTGCCATCAGTGAGGGACAGGGGGCACTCTGGGAAGCTTTCTTT. As protein: CAISEGQGALWEAFF.

This chain uses TRBV19 with TRBJ2-7; D may be TRBD2 (6 bases). The CDR3 is 14 amino acids. Germline V gene lookup returns CDR1 LNHDA and CDR2 SQIVND (reference sequence). Between the trimmed V and J ends, which lost 3 bases and 3 bases, there was a span of 12 bases. The CDR3 region has the DNA TGTGCCAGTAGTATTGGGCTAGCGATCTACGAGCAGTACTTC. Encoded protein: CASSIGLAIYEQYF.

The chain couples TRBV9 to TRBJ2-7, with D possibly TRBD2 on 5 matching bases. V was cut by 0 bases and J by 0 bases, with 10 bases left in between. The germline CDR1 and CDR2 sequences are SGDLS and YYNGEE. The CDR3 extends over 15 amino acids. CDR3 loop: CASSVAGSVSYEQYF. For the CDR3, the DNA is TGTGCCAGCAGCGTAGCAGGTAGCGTCTCCTACGAGCAGTACTTC.

V gene TRBV4-2 combines with J gene TRBJ2-5; a possible D gene is TRBD2 (5 bases). Trimming stripped 1 base from V and 5 bases from J, with 17 bases between. Germline V gives CDR1 LGHNA, CDR2 YNFKEQ. The CDR3 runs to 16 residues. The CDR3 reads CASSQALRSGVETQYF. The CDR3 DNA is TGTGCCAGCAGCCAAGCCCTCAGGTCCGGGGTGGAGACCCAGTACTTC.